The T cell receptor (beta chain) under discussion was sequenced for a study of human T cells and chemical hapten exposure. Study in general: On the upper back, patch tests were applied with 0.01% DPC and read at 6 days. Alopecia areata, totalis or universalis affected patients, mainly female.

V lost 5 bases to trimming and J lost 4 bases; unmatched junction nucleotides: 13. The CDR3 totals 18 residues. In germline, CDR1 is LNHNV, CDR2 YYDKDF (reference sequence). The time point denotes: patch test 2, 6 weeks after DPC sensitization. Treatment here: therapeutic diphenylcyclopropenone sensitization with weekly scalp DPC. Drawing of blood took place ahead of applying each patch test. Unique molecular identifiers were attached to individual cDNA molecules during library preparation. In TCRdb, the RACE reads were re-called with MiXCR into one record per CDR3 protein. This sample carries tens of thousands of distinct CDR3 sequences, roughly a tenth of them seen once, and the ten largest clones take 2% to 2.5%.

The sequence came from a woman between 25 and 40 years old with alopecia areata. Some clones in this sample may be carry-over from other donors' samples. Sequences were derived from whole blood, sampled in connection with sensitization to the hapten diphenylcyclopropenone (DPC). This sequence joins TRBV15 and TRBJ2-5; 13 nucleotides match TRBD2. The CDR3 DNA follows: TGTGCCACCAGCTCCAGACGACTAGCGGGGGGCGGGCGAGAGACCCAGTACTTC. Translating gives CATSSRRLAGGGRETQYF.